The sample holds many counts of the clone carrying this T cell receptor beta chain. Its antigen is still unknown. Using its own MiXCR run on the 5' RACE reads, TCRdb lists one record per CDR3 protein. This table holds some 61,000 distinct CDR3 sequences, approximately 4.1% found once. V dropped 5 bases and J dropped 7 bases, with 9 bases sitting between them. Germline lookup yields CDR1 SGHNT and CDR2 YYREEE (reference sequence). There are 12 residues in the CDR3. The data are from a study of neurological immune-mediated disorders. The study's findings and limits: While HTLV-1-associated myelopathy showed the greatest TCR clonal expansion, multiple sclerosis showed the least, falling below healthy controls. Neither clinical nor MRI features were associated with the multiple sclerosis repertoire cluster.

V is TRBV5-4 and J is TRBJ2-2; possible D gene TRBD1, 6 bases. The TCR comes from a man younger than 40 with multiple sclerosis. Sequences were obtained from PBMCs. Here the CDR3 DNA reads TGTGCCAGCAGTTCGGACAGCGGGGAGCTGTTTTTT. Translating gives CASSSDSGELFF.